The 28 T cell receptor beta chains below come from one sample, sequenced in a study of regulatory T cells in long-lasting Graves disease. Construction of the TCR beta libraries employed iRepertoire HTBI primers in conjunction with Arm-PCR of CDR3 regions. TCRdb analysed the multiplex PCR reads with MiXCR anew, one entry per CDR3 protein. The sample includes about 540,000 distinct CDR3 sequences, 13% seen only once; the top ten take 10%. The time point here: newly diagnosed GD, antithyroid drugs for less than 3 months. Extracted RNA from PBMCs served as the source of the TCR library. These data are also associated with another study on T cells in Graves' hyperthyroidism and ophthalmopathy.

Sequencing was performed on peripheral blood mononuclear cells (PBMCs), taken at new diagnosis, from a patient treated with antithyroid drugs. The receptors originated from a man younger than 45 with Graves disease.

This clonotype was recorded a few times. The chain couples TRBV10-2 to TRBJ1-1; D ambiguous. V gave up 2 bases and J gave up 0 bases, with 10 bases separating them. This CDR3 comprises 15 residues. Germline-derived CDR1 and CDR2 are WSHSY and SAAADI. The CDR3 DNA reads TGCGCCAGCAGTGAGCGGCCCATAATGAACACTGAAGCTTTCTTT. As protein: CASSERPIMNTEAFF.

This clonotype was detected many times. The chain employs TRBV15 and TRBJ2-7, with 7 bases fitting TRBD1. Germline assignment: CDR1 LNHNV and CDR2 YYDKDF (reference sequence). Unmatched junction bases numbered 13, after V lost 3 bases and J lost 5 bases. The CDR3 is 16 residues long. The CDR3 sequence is CATSRGRSTGTDEQYF. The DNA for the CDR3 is TGTGCCACCAGCAGGGGGAGATCGACAGGGACAGACGAGCAGTACTTC.

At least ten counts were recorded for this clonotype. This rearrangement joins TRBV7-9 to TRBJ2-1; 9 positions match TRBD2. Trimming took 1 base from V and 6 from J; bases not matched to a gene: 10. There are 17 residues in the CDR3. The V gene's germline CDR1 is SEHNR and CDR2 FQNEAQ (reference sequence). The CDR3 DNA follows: TGTGCCAGCAGCTTAGAGACTAGCGGACTTTTTCCCAATGAGCAGTTCTTC. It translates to CASSLETSGLFPNEQFF.

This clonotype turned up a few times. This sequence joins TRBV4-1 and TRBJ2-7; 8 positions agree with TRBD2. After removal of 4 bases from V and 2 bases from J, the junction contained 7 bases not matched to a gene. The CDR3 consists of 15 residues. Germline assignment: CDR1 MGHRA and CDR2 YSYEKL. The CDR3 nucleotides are TGCGCCAGCAGCCGCCAACTAGCGGAGCCCTACGAGCAGTACTTC. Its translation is CASSRQLAEPYEQYF.

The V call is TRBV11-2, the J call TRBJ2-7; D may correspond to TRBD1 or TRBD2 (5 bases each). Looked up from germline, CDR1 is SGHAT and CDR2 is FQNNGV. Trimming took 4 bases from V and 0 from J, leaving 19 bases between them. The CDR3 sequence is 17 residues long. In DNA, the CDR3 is TGTGCCAGCAGCTCCCGGTGGGGACCTAACAGCTCCTACGAGCAGTACTTC. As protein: CASSSRWGPNSSYEQYF.

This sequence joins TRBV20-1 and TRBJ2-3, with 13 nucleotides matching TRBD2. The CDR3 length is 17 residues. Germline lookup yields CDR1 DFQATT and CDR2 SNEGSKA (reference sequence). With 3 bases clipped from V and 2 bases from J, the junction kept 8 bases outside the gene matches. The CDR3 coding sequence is TGCAGTGCTAGGGAGGCCGGACTAGCGGGAGCCACAGATACGCAGTATTTT. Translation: CSAREAGLAGATDTQYF.

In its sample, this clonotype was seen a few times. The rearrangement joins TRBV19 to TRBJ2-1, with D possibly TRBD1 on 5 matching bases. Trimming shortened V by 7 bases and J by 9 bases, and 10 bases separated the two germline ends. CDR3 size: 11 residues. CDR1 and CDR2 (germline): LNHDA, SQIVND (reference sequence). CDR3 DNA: TGTGCCAGTATCCAGGGTGTTGAGCAGTTCTTC. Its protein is CASIQGVEQFF.

The CDR3, as DNA: TGTGCCAGCAGCTTGATCAGACCGAAACCTAGCACAGATACGCAGTATTTT. This sequence encodes CASSLIRPKPSTDTQYF. V and J are TRBV11-2 and TRBJ2-3; D unclear. The V end was cut by 3 bases, the J end by 0 bases, with 16 bases between. Germline V gene sequence: CDR1 SGHAT, CDR2 FQNNGV. The CDR3 is 17 residues long.

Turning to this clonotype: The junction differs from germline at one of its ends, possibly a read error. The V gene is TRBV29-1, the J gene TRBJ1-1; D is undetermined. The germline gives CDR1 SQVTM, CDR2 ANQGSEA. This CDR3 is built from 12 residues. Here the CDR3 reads CSAETMNTEAFF. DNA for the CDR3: TGCAGCGCTGAAACTATGAACACTGAAGCTTTCTTT.

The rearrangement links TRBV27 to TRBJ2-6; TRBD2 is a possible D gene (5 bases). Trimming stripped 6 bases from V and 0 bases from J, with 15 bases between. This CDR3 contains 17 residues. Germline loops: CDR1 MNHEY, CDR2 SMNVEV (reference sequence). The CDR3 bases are TGTGCCAGCAGACCCCTAGAGGGTAGCTCTGGGGCCAACGTCCTGACTTTC. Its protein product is CASRPLEGSSGANVLTF.

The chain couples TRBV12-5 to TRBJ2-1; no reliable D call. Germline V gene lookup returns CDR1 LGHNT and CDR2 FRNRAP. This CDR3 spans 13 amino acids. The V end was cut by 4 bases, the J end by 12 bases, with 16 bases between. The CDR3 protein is CASGSDVVQRQFF. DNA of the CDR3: TGTGCTAGTGGTTCCGACGTAGTGCAGCGGCAGTTCTTC.

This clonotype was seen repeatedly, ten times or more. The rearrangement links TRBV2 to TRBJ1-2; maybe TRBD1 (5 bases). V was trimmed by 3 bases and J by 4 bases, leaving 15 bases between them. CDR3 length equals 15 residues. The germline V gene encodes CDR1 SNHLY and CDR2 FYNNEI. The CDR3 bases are TGTGCCAGCAGTGAGATCGCAGGGTCGGGCTATGGCTACACCTTC. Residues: CASSEIAGSGYGYTF.

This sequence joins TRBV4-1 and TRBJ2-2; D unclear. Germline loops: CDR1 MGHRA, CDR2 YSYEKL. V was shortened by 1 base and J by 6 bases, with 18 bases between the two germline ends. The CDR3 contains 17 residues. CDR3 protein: CASSQVVTPPWSGELFF. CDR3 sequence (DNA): TGCGCCAGCAGCCAAGTCGTGACCCCTCCCTGGTCCGGGGAGCTGTTTTTT.

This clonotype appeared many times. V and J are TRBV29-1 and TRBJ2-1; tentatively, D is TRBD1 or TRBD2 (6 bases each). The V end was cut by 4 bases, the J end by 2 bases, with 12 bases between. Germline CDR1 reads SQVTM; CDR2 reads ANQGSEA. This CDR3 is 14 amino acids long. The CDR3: CSVGRRGPYNEQFF. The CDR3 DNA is TGCAGCGTTGGCCGCCGGGGGCCCTACAATGAGCAGTTCTTC.

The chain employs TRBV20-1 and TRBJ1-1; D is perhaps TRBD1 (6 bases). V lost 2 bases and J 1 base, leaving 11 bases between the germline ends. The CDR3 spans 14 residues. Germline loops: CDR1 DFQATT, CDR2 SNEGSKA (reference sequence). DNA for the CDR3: TGCAGTGCTAGACGGGACACCTGGAACACTGAAGCTTTCTTT. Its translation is CSARRDTWNTEAFF.

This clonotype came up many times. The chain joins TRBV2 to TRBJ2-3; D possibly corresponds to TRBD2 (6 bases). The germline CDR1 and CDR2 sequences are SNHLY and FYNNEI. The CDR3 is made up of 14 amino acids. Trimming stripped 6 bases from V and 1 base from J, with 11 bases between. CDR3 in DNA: TGTGCCAGCAGGGTAGCGGAGGGCACAGATACGCAGTATTTT. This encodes CASRVAEGTDTQYF.

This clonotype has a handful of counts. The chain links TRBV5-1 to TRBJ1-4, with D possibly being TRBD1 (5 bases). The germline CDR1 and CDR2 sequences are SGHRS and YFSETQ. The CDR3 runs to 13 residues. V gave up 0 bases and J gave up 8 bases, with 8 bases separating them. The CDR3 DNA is TGCGCCAGCAGCTTGGGGACATTAGAAAAACTGTTTTTT. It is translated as CASSLGTLEKLFF.

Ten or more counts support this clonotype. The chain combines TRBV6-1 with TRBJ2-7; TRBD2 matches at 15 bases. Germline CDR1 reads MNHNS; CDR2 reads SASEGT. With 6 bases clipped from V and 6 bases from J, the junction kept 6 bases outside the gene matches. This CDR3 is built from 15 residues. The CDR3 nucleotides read TGTGCCAGCAGCTTCGGACTAGCGGGGGGGGGCGAGCAGTACTTC. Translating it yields CASSFGLAGGGEQYF.

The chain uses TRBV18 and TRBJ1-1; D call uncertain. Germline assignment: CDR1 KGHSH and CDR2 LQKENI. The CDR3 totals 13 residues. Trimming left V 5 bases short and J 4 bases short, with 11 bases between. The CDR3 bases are TGTGCCAGCTCAACGGACGCAACCACTGAAGCTTTCTTT. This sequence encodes CASSTDATTEAFF.

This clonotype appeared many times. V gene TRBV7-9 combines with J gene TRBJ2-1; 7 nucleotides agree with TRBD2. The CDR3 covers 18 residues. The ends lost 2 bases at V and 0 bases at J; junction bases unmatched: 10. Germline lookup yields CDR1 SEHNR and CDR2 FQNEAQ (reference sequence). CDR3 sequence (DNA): TGTGCCAGCAGCTTACCTAGCGGAGGAGAGGGCTCCTACAATGAGCAGTTCTTC. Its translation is CASSLPSGGEGSYNEQFF.

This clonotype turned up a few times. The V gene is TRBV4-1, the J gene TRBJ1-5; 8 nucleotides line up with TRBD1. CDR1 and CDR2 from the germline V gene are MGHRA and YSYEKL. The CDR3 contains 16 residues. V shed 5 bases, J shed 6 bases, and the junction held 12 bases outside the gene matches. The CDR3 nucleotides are TGCGCCAGCAGCAACCAACCAGGGGGCCCGGCTCAGCCCCAGCATTTT. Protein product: CASSNQPGGPAQPQHF.

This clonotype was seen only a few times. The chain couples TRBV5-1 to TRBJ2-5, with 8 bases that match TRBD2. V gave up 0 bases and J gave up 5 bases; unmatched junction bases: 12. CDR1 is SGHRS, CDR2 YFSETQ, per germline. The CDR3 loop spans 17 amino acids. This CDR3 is CASSLARSGISQETQYF. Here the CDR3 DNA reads TGCGCCAGCAGCTTGGCCCGTAGCGGGATCTCCCAGGAGACCCAGTACTTC.

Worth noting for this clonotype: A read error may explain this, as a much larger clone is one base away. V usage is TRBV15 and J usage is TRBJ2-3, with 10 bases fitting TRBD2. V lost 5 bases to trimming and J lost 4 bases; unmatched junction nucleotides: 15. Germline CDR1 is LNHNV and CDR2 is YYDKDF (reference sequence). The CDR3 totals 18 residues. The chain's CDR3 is CATSGGPSGSMVSDTQYF. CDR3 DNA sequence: TGTGCCACCAGCGGAGGCCCTAGCGGGAGCATGGTTTCAGATACGCAGTATTTT.

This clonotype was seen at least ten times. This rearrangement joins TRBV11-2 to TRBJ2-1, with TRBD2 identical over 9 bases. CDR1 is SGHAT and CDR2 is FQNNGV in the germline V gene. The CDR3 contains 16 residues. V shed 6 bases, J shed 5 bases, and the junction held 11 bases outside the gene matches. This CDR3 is CASRSVGLAPNNEQFF. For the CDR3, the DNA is TGTGCCAGCAGGTCTGTAGGACTAGCGCCGAACAATGAGCAGTTCTTC.

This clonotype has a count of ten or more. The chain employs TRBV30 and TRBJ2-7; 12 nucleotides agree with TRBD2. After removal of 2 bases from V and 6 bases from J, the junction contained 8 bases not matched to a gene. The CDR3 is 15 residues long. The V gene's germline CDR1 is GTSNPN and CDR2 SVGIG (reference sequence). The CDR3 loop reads CAWSRASGRAFEQYF. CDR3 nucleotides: TGTGCCTGGAGTCGGGCTAGCGGGAGGGCCTTCGAGCAGTACTTC. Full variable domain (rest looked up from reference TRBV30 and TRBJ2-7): SQTIHQWPATLVQPVGSPLSLECTVEGTSNPNLYWYRQAAGRGLQLLFYSVGIGQISSEVPQNLSASRPQDRQFILSSKKLLLSDSGFYLCAWSRASGRAFEQYFGPGTRLTVT.

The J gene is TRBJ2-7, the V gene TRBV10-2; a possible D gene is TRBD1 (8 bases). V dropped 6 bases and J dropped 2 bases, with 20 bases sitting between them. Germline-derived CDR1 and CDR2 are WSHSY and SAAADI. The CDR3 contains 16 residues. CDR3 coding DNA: TGCGCCAGCAGCGGGCGCATAACAGGGGGGGCCTACGAGCAGTACTTC. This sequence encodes CASSGRITGGAYEQYF.

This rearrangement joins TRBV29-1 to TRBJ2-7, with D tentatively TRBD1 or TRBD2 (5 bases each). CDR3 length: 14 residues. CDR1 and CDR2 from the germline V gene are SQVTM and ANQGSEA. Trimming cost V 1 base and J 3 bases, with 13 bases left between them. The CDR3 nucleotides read TGCAGCGTTGAAGTGGGGGACCGAGACTACGAGCAGTACTTC. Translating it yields CSVEVGDRDYEQYF.

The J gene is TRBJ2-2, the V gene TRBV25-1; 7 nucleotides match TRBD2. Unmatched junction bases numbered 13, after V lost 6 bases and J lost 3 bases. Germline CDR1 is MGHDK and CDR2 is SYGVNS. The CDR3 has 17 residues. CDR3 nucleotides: TGTGCCAGCAGCTCACTAGCGCCAAGTAAATACACCGGGGAGCTGTTTTTT. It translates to CASSSLAPSKYTGELFF.